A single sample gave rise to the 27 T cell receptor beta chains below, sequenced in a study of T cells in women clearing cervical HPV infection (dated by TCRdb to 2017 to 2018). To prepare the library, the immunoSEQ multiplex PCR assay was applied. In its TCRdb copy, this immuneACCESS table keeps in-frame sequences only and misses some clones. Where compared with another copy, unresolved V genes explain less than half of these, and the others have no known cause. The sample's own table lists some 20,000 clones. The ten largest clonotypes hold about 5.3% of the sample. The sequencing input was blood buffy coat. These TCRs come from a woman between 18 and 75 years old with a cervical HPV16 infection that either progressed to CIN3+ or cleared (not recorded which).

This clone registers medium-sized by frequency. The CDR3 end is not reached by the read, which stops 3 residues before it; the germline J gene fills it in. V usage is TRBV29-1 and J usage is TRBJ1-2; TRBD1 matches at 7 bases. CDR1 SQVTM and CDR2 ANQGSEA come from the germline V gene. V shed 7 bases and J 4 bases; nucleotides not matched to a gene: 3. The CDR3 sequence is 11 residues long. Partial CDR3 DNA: TGCAGCGACCAGGGGGGCTATGGC. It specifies CSDQGGYG. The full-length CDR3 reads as CSDQGGYGYTF.

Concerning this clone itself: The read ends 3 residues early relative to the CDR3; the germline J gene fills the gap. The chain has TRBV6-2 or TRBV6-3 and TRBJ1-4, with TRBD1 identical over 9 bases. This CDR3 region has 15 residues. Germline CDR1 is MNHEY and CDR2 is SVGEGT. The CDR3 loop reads CASTYPGQGNSPLFF. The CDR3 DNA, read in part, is TGTGCCAGCACGTACCCGGGACAGGGAAATTCACCA.

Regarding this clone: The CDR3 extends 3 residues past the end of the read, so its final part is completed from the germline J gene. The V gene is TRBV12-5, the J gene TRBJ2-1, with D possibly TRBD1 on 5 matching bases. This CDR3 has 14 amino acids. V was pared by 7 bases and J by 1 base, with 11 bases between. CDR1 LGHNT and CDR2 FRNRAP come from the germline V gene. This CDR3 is CASARESSYNEQFF. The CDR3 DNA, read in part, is TGTGCTAGTGCCAGGGAATCGTCCTACAATGAG.

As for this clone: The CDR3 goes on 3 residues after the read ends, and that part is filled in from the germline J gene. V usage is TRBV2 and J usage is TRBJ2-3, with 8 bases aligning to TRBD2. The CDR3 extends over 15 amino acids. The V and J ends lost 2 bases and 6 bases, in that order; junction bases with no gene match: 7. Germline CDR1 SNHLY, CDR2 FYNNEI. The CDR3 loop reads CASSENGGAVDTQYF. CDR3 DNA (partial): TGTGCCAGCAGTGAAAACGGGGGGGCCGTTGATACG.

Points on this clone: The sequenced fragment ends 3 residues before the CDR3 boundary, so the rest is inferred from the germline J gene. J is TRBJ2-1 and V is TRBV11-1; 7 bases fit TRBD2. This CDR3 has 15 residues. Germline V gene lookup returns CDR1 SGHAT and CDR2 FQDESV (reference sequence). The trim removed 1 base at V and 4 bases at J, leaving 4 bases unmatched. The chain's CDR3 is CASSLEAAGYNEQFF. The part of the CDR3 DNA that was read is TGTGCCAGCAGCTTAGAGGCAGCGGGATACAATGAG.

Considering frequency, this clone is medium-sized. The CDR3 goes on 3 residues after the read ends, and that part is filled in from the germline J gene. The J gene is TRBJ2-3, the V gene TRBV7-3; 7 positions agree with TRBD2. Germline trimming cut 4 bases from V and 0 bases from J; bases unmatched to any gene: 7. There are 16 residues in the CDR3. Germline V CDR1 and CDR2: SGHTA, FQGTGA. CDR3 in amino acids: CASSSPPGGSTDTQYF. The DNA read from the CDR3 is TGTGCCAGCAGCTCCCCCCCGGGGGGTAGCACAGATACG.

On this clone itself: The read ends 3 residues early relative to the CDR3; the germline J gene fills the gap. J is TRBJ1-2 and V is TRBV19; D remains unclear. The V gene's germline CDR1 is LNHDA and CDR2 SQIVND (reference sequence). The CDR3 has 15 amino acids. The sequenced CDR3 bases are TGTGCCAGTAGCCCCCCGATTACAATTTCGTCCGGC. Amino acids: CASSPPITISSG. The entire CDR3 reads CASSPPITISSGYTF.

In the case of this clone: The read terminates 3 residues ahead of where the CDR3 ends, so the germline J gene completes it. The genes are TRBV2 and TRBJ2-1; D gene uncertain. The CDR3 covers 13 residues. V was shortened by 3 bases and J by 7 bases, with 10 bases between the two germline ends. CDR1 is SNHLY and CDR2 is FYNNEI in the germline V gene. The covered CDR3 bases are TGTGCCAGCAGTGACGGTATTAAAAATGAG. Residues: CASSDGIKNE. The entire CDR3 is CASSDGIKNEQFF. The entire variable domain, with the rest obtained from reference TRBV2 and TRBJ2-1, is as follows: EPEVTQTPSHQVTQMGQEVILRCVPISNHLYFYWYRQILGQKVEFLVSFYNNEISEKSEIFDDQFSVERPDGSNFTLKIRSTKLEDSAMYFCASSDGIKNEQFFGPGTRLTVL.

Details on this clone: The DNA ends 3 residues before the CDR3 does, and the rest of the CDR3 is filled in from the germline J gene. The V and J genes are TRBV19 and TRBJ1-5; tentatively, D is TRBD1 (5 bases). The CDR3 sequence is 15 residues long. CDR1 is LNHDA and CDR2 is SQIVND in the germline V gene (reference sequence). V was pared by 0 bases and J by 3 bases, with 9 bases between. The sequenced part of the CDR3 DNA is TGTGCCAGTAGTATAGAGCAGGGATCCAATCAGCCC. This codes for CASSIEQGSNQP. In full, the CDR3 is CASSIEQGSNQPQHF.

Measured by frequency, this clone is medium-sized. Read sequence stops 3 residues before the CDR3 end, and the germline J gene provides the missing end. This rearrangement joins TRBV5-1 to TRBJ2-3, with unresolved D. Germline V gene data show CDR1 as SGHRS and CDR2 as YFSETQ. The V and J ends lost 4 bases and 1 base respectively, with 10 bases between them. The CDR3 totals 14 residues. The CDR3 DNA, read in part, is TGCGCCAGCAGCAGGCAGAGTGGCACAGATACG. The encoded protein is CASSRQSGTDT. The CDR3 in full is CASSRQSGTDTQYF.

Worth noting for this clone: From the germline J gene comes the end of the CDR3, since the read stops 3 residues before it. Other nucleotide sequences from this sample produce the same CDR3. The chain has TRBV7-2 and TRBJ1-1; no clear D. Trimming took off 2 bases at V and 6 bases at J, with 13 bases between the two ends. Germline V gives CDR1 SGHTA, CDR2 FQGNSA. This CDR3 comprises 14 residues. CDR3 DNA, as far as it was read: TGTGCCAGCAGCTTATCAGGTCCGGAGGCTGAA. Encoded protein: CASSLSGPEAE. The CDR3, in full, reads CASSLSGPEAEAFF.

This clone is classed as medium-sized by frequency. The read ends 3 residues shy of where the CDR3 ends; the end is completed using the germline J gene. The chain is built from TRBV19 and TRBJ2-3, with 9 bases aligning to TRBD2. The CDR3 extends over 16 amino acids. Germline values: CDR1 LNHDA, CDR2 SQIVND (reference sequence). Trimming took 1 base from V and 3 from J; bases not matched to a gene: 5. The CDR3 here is CASSIGLAGGTDTQYF. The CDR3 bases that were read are TGTGCCAGTAGTATAGGACTCGCGGGGGGGACAGATACG.

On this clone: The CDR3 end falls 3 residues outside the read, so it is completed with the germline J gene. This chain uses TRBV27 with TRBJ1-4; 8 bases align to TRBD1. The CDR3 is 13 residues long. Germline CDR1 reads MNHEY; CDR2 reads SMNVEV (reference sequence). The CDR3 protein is CASSFGTGFQLFF. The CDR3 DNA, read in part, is TGTGCCAGCAGTTTCGGGACAGGTTTTCAA.

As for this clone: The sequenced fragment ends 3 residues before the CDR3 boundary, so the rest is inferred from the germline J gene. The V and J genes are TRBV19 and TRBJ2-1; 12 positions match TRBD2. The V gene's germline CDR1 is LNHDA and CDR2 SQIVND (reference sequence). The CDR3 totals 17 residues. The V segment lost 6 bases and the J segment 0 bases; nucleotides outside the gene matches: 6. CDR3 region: CASRASGGALSYNEQFF. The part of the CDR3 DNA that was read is TGTGCCAGTAGGGCTAGCGGGGGGGCCCTCTCCTACAATGAG.

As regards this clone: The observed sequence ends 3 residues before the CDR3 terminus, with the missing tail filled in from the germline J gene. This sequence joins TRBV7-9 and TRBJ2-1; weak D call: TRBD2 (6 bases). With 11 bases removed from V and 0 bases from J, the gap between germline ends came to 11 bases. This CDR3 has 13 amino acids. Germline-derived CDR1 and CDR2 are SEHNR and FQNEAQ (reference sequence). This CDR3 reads CAGGIGSYNEQFF. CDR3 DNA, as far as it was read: TGTGCCGGGGGGATAGGCTCCTACAATGAG.

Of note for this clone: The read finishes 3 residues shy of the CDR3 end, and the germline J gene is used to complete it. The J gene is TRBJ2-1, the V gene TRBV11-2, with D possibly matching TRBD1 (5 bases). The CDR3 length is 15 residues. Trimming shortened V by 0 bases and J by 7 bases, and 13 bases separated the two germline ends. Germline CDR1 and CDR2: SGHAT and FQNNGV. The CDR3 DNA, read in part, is TGTGCCAGCAGCTTAGATCTCGCAGGGAAAAATGAG. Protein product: CASSLDLAGKNE. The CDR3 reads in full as CASSLDLAGKNEQFF.

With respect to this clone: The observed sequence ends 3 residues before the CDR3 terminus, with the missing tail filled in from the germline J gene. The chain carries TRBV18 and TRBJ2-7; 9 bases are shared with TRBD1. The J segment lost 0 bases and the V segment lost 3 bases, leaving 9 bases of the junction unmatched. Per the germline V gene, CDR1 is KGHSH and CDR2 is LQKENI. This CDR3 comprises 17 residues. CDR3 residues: CASSPPGQGFSSYEQYF. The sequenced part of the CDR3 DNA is TGTGCCAGCTCACCCCCGGGACAGGGTTTCAGCTCCTACGAG.

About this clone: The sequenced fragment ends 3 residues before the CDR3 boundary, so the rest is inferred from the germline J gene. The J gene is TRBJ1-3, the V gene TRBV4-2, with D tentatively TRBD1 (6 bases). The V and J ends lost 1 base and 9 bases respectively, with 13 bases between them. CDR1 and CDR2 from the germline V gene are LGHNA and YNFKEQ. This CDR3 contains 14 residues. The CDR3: CASSQGGPPTTIYF. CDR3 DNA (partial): TGTGCCAGCAGCCAAGGGGGGCCCCCGACCACC.

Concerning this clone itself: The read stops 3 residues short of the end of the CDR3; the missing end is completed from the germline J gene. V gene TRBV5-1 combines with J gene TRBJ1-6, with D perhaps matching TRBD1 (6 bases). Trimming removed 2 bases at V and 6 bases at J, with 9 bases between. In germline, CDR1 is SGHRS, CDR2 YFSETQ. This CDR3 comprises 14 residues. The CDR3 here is CASSFEQGNSPLHF. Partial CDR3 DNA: TGCGCCAGCAGCTTCGAACAGGGTAATTCACCC.

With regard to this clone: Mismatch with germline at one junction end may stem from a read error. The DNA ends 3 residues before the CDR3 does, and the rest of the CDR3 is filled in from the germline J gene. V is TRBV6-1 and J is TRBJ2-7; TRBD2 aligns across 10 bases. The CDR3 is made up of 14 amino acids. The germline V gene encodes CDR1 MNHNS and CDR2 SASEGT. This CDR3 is CASSKAGGSYEQYF. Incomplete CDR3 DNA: TGTGCCAGCAGTAAAGCGGGGGGGTCCTACGAG.

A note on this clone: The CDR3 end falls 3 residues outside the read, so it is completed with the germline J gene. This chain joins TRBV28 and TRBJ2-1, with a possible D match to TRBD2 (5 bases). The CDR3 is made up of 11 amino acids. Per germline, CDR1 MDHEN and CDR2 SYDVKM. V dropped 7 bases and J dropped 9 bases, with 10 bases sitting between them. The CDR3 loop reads CASKGRVEQFF. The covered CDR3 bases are TGTGCCAGCAAAGGGCGGGTTGAG.

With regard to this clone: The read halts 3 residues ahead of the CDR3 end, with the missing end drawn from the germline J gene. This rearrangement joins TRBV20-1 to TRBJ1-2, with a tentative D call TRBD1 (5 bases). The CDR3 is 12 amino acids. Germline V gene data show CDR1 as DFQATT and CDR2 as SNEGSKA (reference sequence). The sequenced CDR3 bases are TGCAGTGCTAAAAGTCAGGGTTGGGGC. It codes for CSAKSQGWG. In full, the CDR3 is CSAKSQGWGYTF.

The CDR3 spells CASSPTTSGGADTQYF. The covered CDR3 bases are TGTGCCAGCAGTCCGACAACTAGCGGGGGAGCAGATACG. This chain connects TRBV12-3 or TRBV12-4 to TRBJ2-3, with TRBD2 matching over 11 bases. With the read ending 3 residues before the CDR3 end, the germline J gene is used to fill in that end. Trimming removed 5 bases from V and 4 bases from J; junction bases left unmatched: 8. This CDR3 is built from 16 residues.

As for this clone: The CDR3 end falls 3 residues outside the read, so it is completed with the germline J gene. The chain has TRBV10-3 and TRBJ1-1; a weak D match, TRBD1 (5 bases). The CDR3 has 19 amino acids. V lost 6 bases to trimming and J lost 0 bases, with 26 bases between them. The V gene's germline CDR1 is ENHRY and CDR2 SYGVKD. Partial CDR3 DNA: TGTGCCATCAGGCCCCGGTGGAACAGGAGCCACACGGTGAACACTGAA. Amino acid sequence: CAIRPRWNRSHTVNTE. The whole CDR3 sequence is CAIRPRWNRSHTVNTEAFF.

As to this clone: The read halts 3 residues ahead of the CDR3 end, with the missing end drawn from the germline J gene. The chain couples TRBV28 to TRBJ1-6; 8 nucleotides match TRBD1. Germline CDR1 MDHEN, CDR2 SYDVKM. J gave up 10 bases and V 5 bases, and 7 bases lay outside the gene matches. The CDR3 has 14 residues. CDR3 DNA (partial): TGTGCCAGCAGTCCCGGACAGGGAACGTCACCC. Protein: CASSPGQGTSP. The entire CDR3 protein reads CASSPGQGTSPLHF.

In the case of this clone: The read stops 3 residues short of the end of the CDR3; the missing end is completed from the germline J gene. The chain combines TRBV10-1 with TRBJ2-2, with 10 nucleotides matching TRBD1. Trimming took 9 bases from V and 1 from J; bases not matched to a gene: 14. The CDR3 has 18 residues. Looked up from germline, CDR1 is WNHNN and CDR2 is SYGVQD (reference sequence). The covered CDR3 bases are TGCGCCAGAGCTGGAGGGACAGGGGACCTGGTGAACACCGGGGAG. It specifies CARAGGTGDLVNTGE. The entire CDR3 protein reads CARAGGTGDLVNTGELFF.

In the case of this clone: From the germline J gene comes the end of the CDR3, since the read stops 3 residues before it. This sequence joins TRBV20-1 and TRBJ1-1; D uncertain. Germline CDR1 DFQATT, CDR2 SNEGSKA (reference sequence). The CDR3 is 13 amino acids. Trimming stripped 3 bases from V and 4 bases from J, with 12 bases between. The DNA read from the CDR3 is TGCAGTGCTAGGGTAATGGCTAGCACTGAA. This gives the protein CSARVMASTE. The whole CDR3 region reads CSARVMASTEAFF.